This T cell receptor (beta chain) was recovered during a study of liver allograft versus peripheral blood T cells (dated by TCRdb to 2020 to 2022). For the wider study: The study compared the T cell receptor repertoires present in transplanted livers with the repertoires present in the peripheral blood of liver transplant recipients. Broader findings and caveats from the paper: T cell receptor repertoires inside liver allografts were reported to differ from those detected in peripheral blood.

There are 15 amino acids in the CDR3, from cysteine to phenylalanine inclusive. Solely the CDR3 DNA is kept, with 45 bases framed from the first base. Per the germline V gene, SGHAT is the CDR1 and FQNNGV is the CDR2. The germline V end is reduced by 2 bases and the J end by 5 bases; junction bases left unmatched: 8. This clonotype was detected only a few times. Which antigen it targets is not known. No quality values exist for individual bases; no much larger clone is one base distant. TCRdb lists the instrument as Illumina MiSeq. In TCRdb, the public reads were trimmed at Q25 with fastp and aligned with MiXCR, with productive beta chains retained. Rows merge per CDR3 protein into single entries with the most common DNA and genes. In this sample the table shows 1,500 to 2,000 distinct CDR3 sequences, about 15% of which occur a single time. Of the sample, approximately 9.9% falls within the top ten clones.

The chain is encoded by TRBV11-2 joined to TRBJ1-1; TRBD1 aligns with 7 central bases. This receptor was identified in a human patient who had a liver transplant. After a transplant, the donor of the graft may account for some T cells. The DNA reads TGTGCCAGCAGCTTAACAGGGGAGCAAGGAACTGAAGCTTTCTTT. This is translated as CASSLTGEQGTEAFF.